In this sample, the clone carrying this T cell receptor beta chain turned up a few times. Germline values: CDR1 LNHDA, CDR2 SQIVND (reference sequence). Trimming took 6 bases from V and 2 from J, leaving 14 bases between them. The CDR3 runs 15 residues. Sample-barcoded 5' priming and a J-beta primer mix drove a second PCR of roughly 7 to 11 cycles. TCRdb fed the 5' RACE reads into MiXCR, producing one record per CDR3 protein. The repertoire consists of some 1.5 million distinct CDR3 sequences, with over 25% occurring once and the leading ten covering about 8%. The sample is drawn from a study of blood T cells in healthy people across ages.

Sequencing was done on a sample of blood. This sequence originates from a woman between 25 and 40 years old in good health. This chain connects TRBV19 to TRBJ1-5, with D possibly being TRBD1 (6 bases). The CDR3, as DNA: TGTGCCAGTAGGGACGAGGGGGGGGGCAATCAGCCCCAGCATTTT. It codes for CASRDEGGGNQPQHF.